This T cell receptor beta chain was recorded in a study of molecular identifiers for immune sequencing clone quantification. There are 13 residues in the CDR3. The V and J ends lost 8 bases and 7 bases respectively, with 15 bases between them. This clonotype was seen at least ten times. MiXCR, applied by TCRdb to the PCR reads, yields one record per CDR3 protein. In the table there are approximately 90,000 distinct CDR3 sequences, 21% of which are singletons. The chain recombines TRBV12-3 or TRBV12-4 with TRBJ1-5; a weak D match, TRBD1 (6 bases). Specimen: naive CD8+ T cells from blood, with Jurkat cell RNA spiked in. Sample subset: FACS-sorted CD8+CD4-CCR7+CD45RA+ naive T cells. The receptor's source is a human donor in good health. Some libraries in this study had Jurkat cell RNA spiked in. The CDR3 here is CASSVGGGQPQHF. The DNA of the CDR3 is TGTGCCAGCTCCGTAGGGGGGGGACAGCCCCAGCATTTT.